This T cell receptor beta chain emerged from a study of T cells in Graves' hyperthyroidism and ophthalmopathy. Using RNA transcripts as the source, TCR beta CDR3 regions were amplified. A first-round RT-PCR of the TCR CDR3 used the HTBI primer set. TCRdb re-derived calls from the multiplex PCR reads in MiXCR, one entry per CDR3 protein. The sample includes 500,000 to 800,000 distinct CDR3 sequences, about 45% seen only once; the top ten take under 8.5%. There are 15 residues in the CDR3. Trimming cost V 8 bases and J 2 bases; bases outside gene matches: 10. CDR1 SGHTA and CDR2 FQGNSA come from the germline V gene.

This TCR was sampled from an adult man with Graves' disease, either hyperthyroidism or ophthalmopathy (not recorded which). The chain has TRBV7-2 and TRBJ2-7, with TRBD2 matching over 9 bases. The sequencing sample was made of peripheral blood or thyroid tissue (not recorded which). Here the CDR3 DNA reads TGTGCCAGCTCACCGACTAGCGGCTACCCCTACGAGCAGTACTTC. As protein: CASSPTSGYPYEQYF.